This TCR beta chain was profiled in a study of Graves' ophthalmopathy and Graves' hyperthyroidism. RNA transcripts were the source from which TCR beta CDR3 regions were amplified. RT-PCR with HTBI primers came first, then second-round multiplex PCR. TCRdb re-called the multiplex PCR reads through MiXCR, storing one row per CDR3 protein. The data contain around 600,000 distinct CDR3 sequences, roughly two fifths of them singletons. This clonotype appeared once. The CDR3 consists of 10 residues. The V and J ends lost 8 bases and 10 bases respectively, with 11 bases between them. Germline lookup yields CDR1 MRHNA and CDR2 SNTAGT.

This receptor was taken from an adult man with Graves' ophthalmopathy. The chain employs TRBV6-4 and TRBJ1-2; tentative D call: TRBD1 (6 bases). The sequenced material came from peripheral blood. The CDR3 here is CASSDRDYTF. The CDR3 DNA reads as TGTGCCAGCTCGGACAGAGACTACACCTTC.